This T cell receptor (beta chain) is drawn from a study of shared clonotypes between healthy human individuals. Study-wide results and limits: Of the naive CD4 clonotypes, around 4.8% were shared across several donors.

In the case of this clone: What it binds is unknown.

The assay used deep level. Measured with immunoSEQ multiplex PCR; TCRdb has only the in-frame clones, and not every one. The sample records millions of clones, 85% to 95% being singletons. Germline values: CDR1 SNHLY, CDR2 FYNNEI. This CDR3 comprises 13 residues. Trimming took 4 bases from V and 5 from J, leaving 11 bases between them. V gene TRBV2 combines with J gene TRBJ1-2; possibly TRBD1 for D (5 bases). What was sequenced was naive CD4+ T cells from PBMCs. Subset described: CD45RA+ positively selected. This receptor was identified in a man aged 18 to 30 in good health. Some clones in this sample may be carry-over from other donors' samples. The CDR3 region has the DNA TGTGCCAGCAGTGTCCAGGGTGATTATGGCTACACCTTC. This codes for CASSVQGDYGYTF.